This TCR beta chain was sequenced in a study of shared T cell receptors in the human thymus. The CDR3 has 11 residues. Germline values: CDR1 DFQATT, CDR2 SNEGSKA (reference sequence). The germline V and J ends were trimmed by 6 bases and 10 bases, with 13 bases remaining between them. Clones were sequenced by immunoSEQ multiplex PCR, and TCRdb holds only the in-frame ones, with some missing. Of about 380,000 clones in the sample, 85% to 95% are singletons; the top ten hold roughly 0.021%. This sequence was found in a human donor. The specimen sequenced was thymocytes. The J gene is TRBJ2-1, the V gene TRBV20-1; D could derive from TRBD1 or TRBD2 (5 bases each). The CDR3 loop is CSARGSVEQFF. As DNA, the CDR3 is TGCAGTGCCCGGGGCAGCGTAGAGCAGTTCTTC.